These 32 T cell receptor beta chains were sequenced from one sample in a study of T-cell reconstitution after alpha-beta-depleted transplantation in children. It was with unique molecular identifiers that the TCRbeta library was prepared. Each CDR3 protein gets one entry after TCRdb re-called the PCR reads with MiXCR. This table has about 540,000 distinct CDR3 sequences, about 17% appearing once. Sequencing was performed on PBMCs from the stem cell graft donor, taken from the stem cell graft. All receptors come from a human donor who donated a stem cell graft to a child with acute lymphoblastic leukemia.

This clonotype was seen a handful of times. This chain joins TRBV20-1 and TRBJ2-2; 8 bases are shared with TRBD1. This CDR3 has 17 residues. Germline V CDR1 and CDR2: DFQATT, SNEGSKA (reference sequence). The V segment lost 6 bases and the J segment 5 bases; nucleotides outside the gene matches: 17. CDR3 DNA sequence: TGCAGTGCCCGGGGGCCCATCAGGGGGCGTAGGACCGGGGAGCTGTTTTTT. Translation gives CSARGPIRGRRTGELFF.

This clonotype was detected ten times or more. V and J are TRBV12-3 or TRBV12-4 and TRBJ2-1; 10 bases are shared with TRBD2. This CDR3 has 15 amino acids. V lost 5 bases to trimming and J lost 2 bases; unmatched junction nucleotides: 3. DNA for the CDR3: TGTGCCAGCAGTCCTAGCGGGAGTACCTACAATGAGCAGTTCTTC. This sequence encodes CASSPSGSTYNEQFF.

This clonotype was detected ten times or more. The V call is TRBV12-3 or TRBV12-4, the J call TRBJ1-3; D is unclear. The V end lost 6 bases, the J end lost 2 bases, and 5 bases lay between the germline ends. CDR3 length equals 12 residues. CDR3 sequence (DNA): TGTGCCAGCAGACCTACTGGAAACACCATATATTTT. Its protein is CASRPTGNTIYF.

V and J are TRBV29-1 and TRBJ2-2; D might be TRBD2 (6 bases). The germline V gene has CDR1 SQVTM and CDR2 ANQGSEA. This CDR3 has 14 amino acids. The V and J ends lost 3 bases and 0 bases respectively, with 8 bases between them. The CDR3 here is CSVEPGANTGELFF. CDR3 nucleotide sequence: TGCAGCGTTGAGCCGGGGGCGAACACCGGGGAGCTGTTTTTT.

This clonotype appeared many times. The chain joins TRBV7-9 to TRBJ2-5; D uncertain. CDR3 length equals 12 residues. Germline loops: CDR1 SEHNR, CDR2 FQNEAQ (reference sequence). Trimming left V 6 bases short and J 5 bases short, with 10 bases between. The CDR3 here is CASSSARETQYF. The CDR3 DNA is TGTGCCAGCAGTTCCGCTAGGGAGACCCAGTACTTC.

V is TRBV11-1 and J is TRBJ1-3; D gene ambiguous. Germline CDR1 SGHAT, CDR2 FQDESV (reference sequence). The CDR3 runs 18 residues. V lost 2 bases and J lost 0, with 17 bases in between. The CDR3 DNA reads TGTGCCAGCAGCTTAAGTTCGGCCGGTAGTAGCTCTGGAAACACCATATATTTT. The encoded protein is CASSLSSAGSSSGNTIYF.

CDR3 bases: TGCGCCAGCAGGGCCGGGACCTCGAGCACAGATACGCAGTATTTT. Residues: CASRAGTSSTDTQYF. The chain carries TRBV10-2 and TRBJ2-3, with D perhaps TRBD1 or TRBD2 (5 bases each). CDR1 is WSHSY and CDR2 is SAAADI in the germline V gene. V lost 6 bases, J lost 0 bases, and 13 bases lay in between. The CDR3 spans 15 residues.

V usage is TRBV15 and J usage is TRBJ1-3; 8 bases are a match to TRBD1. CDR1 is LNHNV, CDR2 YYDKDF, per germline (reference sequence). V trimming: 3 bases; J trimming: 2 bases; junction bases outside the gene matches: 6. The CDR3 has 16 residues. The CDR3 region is CATSSALQGAGNTIYF. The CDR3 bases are TGTGCCACCAGCAGCGCATTACAGGGGGCTGGAAACACCATATATTTT.

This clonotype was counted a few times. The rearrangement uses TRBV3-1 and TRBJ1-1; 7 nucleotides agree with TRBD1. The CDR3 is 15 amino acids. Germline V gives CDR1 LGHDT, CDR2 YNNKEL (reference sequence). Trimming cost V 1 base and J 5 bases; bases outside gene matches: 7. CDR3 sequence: CASSQGSLTGTEAFF. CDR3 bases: TGTGCCAGCAGCCAAGGGAGCTTGACAGGGACTGAAGCTTTCTTT.

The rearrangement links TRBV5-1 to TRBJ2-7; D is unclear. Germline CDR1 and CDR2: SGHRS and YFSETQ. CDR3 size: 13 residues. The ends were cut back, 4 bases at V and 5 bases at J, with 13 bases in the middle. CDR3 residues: CASSLYPSDEQYF. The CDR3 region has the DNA TGCGCCAGCAGCCTTTATCCCAGTGACGAGCAGTACTTC.

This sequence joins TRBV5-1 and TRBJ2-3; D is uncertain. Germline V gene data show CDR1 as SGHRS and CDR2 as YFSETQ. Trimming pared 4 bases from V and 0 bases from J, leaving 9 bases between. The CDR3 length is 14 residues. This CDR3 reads CASSRKTSTDTQYF. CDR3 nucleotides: TGCGCCAGCAGCCGGAAGACAAGCACAGATACGCAGTATTTT.

The CDR3 protein is CSVSPGLAGEQFF. The CDR3 nucleotides read TGCAGTGTCTCCCCGGGACTAGCGGGAGAGCAGTTCTTC. The rearrangement uses TRBV20-1 and TRBJ2-1; TRBD2 matches at 13 bases. V shed 7 bases, J shed 10 bases, and the junction held 7 bases outside the gene matches. The CDR3 extends over 13 amino acids. Germline CDR1 DFQATT, CDR2 SNEGSKA (reference sequence).

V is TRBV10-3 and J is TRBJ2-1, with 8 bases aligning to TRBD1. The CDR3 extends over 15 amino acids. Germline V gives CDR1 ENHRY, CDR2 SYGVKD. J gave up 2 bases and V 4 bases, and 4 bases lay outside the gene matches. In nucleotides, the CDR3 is TGTGCCATCAGTGCCGACAGGGGCCCCTACAATGAGCAGTTCTTC. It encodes CAISADRGPYNEQFF.

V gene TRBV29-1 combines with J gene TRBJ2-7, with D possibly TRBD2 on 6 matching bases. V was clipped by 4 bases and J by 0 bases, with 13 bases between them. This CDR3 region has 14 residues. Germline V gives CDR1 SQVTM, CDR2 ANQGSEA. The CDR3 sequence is CSVVAGSLSYEQYF. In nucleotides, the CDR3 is TGCAGCGTTGTTGCCGGGAGTCTCTCCTACGAGCAGTACTTC.

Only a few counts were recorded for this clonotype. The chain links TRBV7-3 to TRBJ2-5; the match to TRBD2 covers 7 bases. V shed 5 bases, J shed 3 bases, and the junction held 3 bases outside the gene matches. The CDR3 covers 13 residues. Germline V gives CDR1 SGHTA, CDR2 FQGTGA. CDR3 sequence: CASSATSKETQYF. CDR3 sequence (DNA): TGTGCCAGCAGCGCGACTAGCAAAGAGACCCAGTACTTC.

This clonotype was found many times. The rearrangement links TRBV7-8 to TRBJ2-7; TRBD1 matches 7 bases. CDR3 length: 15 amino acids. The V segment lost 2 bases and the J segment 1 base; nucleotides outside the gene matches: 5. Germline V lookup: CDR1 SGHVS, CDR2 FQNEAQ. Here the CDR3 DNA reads TGTGCCAGCAGCTTATGGGGACAGCCTTCCTACGAGCAGTACTTC. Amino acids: CASSLWGQPSYEQYF.

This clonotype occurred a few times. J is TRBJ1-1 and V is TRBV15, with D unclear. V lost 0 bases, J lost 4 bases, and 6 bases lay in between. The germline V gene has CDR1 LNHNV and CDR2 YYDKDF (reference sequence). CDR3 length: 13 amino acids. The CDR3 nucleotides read TGTGCCACCAGCAGAGATCGGGGCACTGAAGCTTTCTTT. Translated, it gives CATSRDRGTEAFF.

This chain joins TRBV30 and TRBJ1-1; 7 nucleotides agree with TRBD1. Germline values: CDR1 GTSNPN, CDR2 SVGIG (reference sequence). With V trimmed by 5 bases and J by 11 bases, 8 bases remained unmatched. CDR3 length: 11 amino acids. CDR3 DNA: TGTGCCTGGCAAACAGGGGTAGGTGCTTTCTTT. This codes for CAWQTGVGAFF.

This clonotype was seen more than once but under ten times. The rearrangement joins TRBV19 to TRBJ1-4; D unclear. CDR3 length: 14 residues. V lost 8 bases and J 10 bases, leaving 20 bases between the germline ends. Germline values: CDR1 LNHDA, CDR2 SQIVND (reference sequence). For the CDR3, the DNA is TGTGCCAGTGCTACGAGGGATGTGTTTGGAAAACTGTTTTTT. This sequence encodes CASATRDVFGKLFF.

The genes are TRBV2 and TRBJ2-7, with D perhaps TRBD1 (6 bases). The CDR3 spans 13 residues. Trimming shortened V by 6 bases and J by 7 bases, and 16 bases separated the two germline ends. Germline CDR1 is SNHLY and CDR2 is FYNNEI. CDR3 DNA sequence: TGTGCCAGCAGCGAAAACAGGGAGAGGGAGCAGTACTTC. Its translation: CASSENREREQYF.

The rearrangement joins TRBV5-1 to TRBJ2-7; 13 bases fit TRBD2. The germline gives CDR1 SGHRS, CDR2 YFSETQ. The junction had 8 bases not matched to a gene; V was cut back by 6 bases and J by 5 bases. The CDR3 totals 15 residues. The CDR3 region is CASMLLAGGINEQYF. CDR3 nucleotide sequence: TGCGCCAGCATGTTACTAGCGGGAGGGATCAACGAGCAGTACTTC.

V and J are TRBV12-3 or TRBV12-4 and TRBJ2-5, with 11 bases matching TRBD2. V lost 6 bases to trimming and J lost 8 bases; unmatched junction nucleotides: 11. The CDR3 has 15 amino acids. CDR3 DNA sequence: TGTGCCAGCAGAGCGATTAGCGGGAGGGCCATCACCCAGTACTTC. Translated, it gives CASRAISGRAITQYF.

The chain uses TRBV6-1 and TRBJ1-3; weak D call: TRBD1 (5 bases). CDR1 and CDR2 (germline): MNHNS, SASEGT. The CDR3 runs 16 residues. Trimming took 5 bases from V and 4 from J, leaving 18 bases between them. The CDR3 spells CASSPLQDRGGNTIYF. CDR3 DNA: TGTGCCAGCAGTCCTTTACAGGATCGTGGAGGAAACACCATATATTTT.

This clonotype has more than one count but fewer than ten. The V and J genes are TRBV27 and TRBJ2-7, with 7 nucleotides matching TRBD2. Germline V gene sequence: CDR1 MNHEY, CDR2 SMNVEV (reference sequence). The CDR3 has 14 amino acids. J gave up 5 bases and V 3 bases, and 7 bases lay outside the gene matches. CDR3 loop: CASSFSGWADEQYF. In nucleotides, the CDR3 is TGTGCCAGCAGTTTTAGCGGGTGGGCGGACGAGCAGTACTTC.

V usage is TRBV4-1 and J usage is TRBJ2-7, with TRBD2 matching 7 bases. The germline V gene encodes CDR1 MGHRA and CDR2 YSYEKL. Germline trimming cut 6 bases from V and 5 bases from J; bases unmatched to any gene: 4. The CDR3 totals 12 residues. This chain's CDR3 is CASSRTRDEQYF. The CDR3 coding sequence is TGCGCCAGCAGTCGGACTAGGGACGAGCAGTACTTC.

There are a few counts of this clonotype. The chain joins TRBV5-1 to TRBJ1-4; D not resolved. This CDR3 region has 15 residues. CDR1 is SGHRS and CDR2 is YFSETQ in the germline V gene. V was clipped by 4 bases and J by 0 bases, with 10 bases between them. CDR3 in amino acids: CASSPHGATNEKLFF. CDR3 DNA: TGCGCCAGCAGCCCCCACGGAGCAACTAATGAAAAACTGTTTTTT.

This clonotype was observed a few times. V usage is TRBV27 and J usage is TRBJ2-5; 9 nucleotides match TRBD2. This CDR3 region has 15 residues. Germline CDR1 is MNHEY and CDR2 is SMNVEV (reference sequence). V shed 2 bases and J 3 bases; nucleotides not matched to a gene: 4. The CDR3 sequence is CASSLRLAVEETQYF. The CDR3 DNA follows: TGTGCCAGCAGTTTACGACTAGCGGTTGAAGAGACCCAGTACTTC.

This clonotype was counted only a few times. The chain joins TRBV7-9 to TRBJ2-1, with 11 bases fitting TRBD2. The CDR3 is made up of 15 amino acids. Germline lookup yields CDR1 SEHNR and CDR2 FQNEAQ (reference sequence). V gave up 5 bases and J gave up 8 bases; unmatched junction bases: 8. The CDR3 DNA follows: TGTGCCAGCAGCCCCCGACTAGCGGGAAGGTATGAGCAGTTCTTC. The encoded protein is CASSPRLAGRYEQFF.

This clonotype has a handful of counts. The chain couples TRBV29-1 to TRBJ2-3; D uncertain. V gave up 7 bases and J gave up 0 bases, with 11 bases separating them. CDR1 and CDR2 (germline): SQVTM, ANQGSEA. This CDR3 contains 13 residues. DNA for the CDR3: TGCAGCGCGACCGGTACTAGCACAGATACGCAGTATTTT. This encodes CSATGTSTDTQYF.

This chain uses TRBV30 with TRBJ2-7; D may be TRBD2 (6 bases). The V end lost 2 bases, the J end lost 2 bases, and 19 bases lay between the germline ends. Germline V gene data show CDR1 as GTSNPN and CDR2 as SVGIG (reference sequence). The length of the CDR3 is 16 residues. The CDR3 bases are TGTGCCTGGAGTTGGGCGGGATGGGGTACCGCCTACGAGCAGTACTTC. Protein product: CAWSWAGWGTAYEQYF.

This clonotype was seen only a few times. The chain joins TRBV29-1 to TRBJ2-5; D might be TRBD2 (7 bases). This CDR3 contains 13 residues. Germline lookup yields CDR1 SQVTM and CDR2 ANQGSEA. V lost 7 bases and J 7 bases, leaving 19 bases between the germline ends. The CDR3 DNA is TGCAGCGCCGACAGCGGGAAAGGGGGGACCCAGTACTTC. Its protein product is CSADSGKGGTQYF.

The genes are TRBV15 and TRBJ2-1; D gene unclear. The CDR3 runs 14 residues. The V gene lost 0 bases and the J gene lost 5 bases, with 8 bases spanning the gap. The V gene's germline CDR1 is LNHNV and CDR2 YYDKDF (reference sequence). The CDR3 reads CATSRDLGDNEQFF. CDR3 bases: TGTGCCACCAGCAGAGATTTGGGTGACAATGAGCAGTTCTTC.